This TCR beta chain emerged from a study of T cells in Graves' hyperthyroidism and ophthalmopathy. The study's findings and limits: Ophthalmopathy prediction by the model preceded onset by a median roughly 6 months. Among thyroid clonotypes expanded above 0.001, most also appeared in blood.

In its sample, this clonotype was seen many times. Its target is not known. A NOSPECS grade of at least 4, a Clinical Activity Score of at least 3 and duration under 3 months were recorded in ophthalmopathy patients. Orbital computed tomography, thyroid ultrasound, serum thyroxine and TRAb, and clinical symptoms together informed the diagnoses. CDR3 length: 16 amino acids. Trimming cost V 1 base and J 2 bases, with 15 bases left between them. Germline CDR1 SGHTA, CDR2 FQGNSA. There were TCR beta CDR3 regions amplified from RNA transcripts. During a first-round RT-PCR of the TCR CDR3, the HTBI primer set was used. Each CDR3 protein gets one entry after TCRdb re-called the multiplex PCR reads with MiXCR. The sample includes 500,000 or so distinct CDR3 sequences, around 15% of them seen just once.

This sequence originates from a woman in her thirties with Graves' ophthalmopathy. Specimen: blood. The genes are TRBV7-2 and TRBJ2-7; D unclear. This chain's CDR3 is CASSLDPSAGAYEQYF. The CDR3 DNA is TGTGCCAGCAGCTTAGACCCATCGGCAGGAGCCTACGAGCAGTACTTC.